This record looks at one T cell receptor (beta chain) sequence and its context. Sequencing used immunoSEQ multiplex PCR; TCRdb keeps in-frame clones, though not all of them. This repertoire shows around 200,000 clones, over 85% found once; its top ten account for about 1.6%. This record belongs to a study of control samples from healthy donors and cancer patients. CDR3 length: 15 amino acids. The V and J ends lost 0 bases and 6 bases respectively, with 13 bases between them. CDR1 is SGHNT and CDR2 is YYREEE in the germline V gene (reference sequence). Sequencing was done on a sample of blood. The clonotype was recovered from a man between 18 and 29 years old in good health. V is TRBV5-4 and J is TRBJ1-5; D ambiguous. CDR3 sequence reads: CASSLVQDGIQPQHF. CDR3 coding DNA: TGTGCCAGCAGCTTGGTTCAGGACGGAATTCAGCCCCAGCATTTT.